The clone carrying this T cell receptor (beta chain) was recorded a few times. Its matching antigen is unknown. CDR1 is SGHAT and CDR2 is FQNNGV in the germline V gene. V gave up 5 bases and J gave up 3 bases, with 14 bases separating them. CDR3 length: 16 residues. The data stem from a study of early T cells in non-severe SARS-CoV-2 infection. Study in general: Sequencing of unsorted whole blood was done on bulk RNA, leaving chains unpaired. General study findings and limits: The study's VDJdb matching favored anti-spike CD8 responses and missed private and CD4 specificities.

TCRdb re-called the 5' RACE reads through MiXCR, storing one row per CDR3 protein. The data contain tens of thousands of distinct CDR3 sequences, 12% of them seen just once; the ten biggest clones take up around 3.6%. V is TRBV11-2 and J is TRBJ2-6, with D perhaps matching TRBD2 (6 bases). The material sequenced was whole blood. This receptor was taken from an adult who was a healthcare worker with PCR-confirmed SARS-CoV-2 infection or an uninfected control (not recorded which). CDR3 coding DNA: TGTGCCAGCAGCGCCGGGAGTGGGGTTGGGGCCAACGTCCTGACTTTC. Protein product: CASSAGSGVGANVLTF.